Following are 8 T cell receptor beta chains from one sample sequenced in a study of CXCR3-negative and CXCR3-positive naive CD8 T cells. Overall study findings and caveats: Naive cells that were CXCR3-positive had more hydrophobic TRB CDR3s (compared with CXCR3-negative naive cells).

5' RACE with UMI labels generated the TRB cDNA libraries. TCRdb re-called the 5' RACE reads and catalogs CDR3 proteins one per entry, DNA excluded. Its table records 120,000 or so distinct CDR3 sequences. For these TCRs, the target antigens are not known. Sequenced sample: naive CXCR3+ CD8+ T cells from blood. Subset noted: CD45RO-CCR7+CD27+CD95- naive CD8+ T cells expressing CXCR3 (TNR3+). The origin of the receptors is a human donor in good health. Some clones in this sample may be carry-over from other donors' samples.

This chain joins TRBV20-1 and TRBJ2-1; TCRdb reports TRBD2, a call that lacks DNA to check it against. Per the germline V gene, CDR1 is DFQATT and CDR2 is SNEGSKA (reference sequence). The CDR3 runs to 14 residues. The CDR3 sequence: CSATTSGLYNEQFF.

The chain links TRBV2 to TRBJ2-5. Per germline, CDR1 SNHLY and CDR2 FYNNEI. The CDR3 runs 12 residues. The CDR3 sequence: CASTGSQETQYF. Looking up the rest from reference TRBV2 and TRBJ2-5 gives the full variable domain: EPEVTQTPSHQVTQMGQEVILRCVPISNHLYFYWYRQILGQKVEFLVSFYNNEISEKSEIFDDQFSVERPDGSNFTLKIRSTKLEDSAMYFCASTGSQETQYFGPGTRLLVL.

The rearrangement uses TRBV29-1 and TRBJ1-5; TCRdb selects TRBD1, and the lack of DNA leaves this call unchecked. Germline values: CDR1 SQVTM, CDR2 ANQGSEA. The CDR3 runs to 16 residues. CDR3 amino acids: CSVGEGTGNSNQPQHF.

This chain joins TRBV19 and TRBJ2-7; TCRdb returns TRBD1, unconfirmable since there is no DNA. The CDR3 runs 15 residues. Germline values: CDR1 LNHDA, CDR2 SQIVND (reference sequence). This CDR3 is CASSIGGQGAYEQYF.

J is TRBJ2-1 and V is TRBV7-9; the TCRdb D gene call, TRBD2, has no DNA to confirm it. This CDR3 is 21 amino acids long. Germline CDR1 SEHNR, CDR2 FQNEAQ (reference sequence). The chain's CDR3 is CASSPPARPDDWTSGRNEQFF.

The chain combines TRBV11-3 with TRBJ1-5; the TCRdb D gene call, TRBD1, has no DNA to confirm it. The CDR3 contains 17 residues. The germline gives CDR1 SGHNT, CDR2 YENEEA. The CDR3 is CASSLDRRRGENQPQHF. Complete variable domain (other parts from reference TRBV11-3 and TRBJ1-5): EAGVVQSPRYKIIEKKQPVAFWCNPISGHNTLYWYLQNLGQGPELLIRYENEEAVDDSQLPKDRFSAERLKGVDSTLKIQPAELGDSAVYLCASSLDRRRGENQPQHFGDGTRLSIL.

This sequence joins TRBV5-4 and TRBJ2-1; the D gene TCRdb calls, TRBD2, cannot be checked with no DNA. Germline assignment: CDR1 SGHNT and CDR2 YYREEE (reference sequence). The CDR3 covers 15 residues. The chain's CDR3 is CASSFGTIIGNEQFF.

The chain carries TRBV7-9 and TRBJ1-2; with no DNA, the TCRdb D assignment of TRBD1 cannot be verified. The CDR3 has 14 residues. Germline V gene lookup returns CDR1 SEHNR and CDR2 FQNEAQ (reference sequence). CDR3 in amino acids: CASSPRDQNYGYTF. Using reference TRBV7-9 and TRBJ1-2 for the parts outside the CDR3, the full variable domain is DTGVSQNPRHKITKRGQNVTFRCDPISEHNRLYWYRQTLGQGPEFLTYFQNEAQLEKSRLLSDRFSAERPKGSFSTLEIQRTEQGDSAMYLCASSPRDQNYGYTFGSGTRLTVV.